The rows below give T cell receptor beta chains drawn from one sample of a study of cytomegalovirus exposure and HLA in healthy donors. TCRdb's copy holds only in-frame clones and misses some; the assay was immunoSEQ multiplex PCR. Here the sample spans 100,000 to 140,000 clones, 81% being singletons. The sample was PBMCs. The receptors were gathered from a man aged 25 to 40 in good health and CMV-seronegative. Both conserved end residues are part of each CDR3. D genes are given only for firm matches. Clone size appears in some rows only: once, few, many, or a class for an expanded clone.

NA	TRBV5-4	TRBJ1-2	NA	CASSPRVVGGYTF	TGTGCCAGCAGCCCGCGGGTCGTGGGTGGCTACACCTTC
NA	TRBV6-1	TRBJ1-2	NA	CAQEGVHGYTF	TGTGCCCAAGAAGGGGTACATGGCTACACCTTC
NA	TRBV25-1	TRBJ1-5	NA	CASSEAGGRYQPQHF	TGTGCCAGCAGTGAAGCGGGCGGCAGATATCAGCCCCAGCATTTT
NA	TRBV11-2	TRBJ1-1	TRBD1	CASTDRGTEAFF	TGTGCCAGCACCGACAGGGGCACTGAAGCTTTCTTT
NA	TRBV4-1	TRBJ2-1	NA	CASSQGSGSYNEQFF	TGCGCCAGCAGCCAGGGCTCCGGGAGCTACAATGAGCAGTTCTTC
NA	TRBV5-1	TRBJ2-6	NA	CASRLQGLVSGANVLTF	TGCGCCAGCAGACTCCAGGGACTCGTCTCTGGGGCCAACGTCCTGACTTTC
once	TRBV29-1	TRBJ2-7	NA	CSGIMPGNLYEQYF	TGCAGCGGGATCATGCCCGGGAACCTCTACGAGCAGTACTTC
NA	TRBV7-7	TRBJ2-1	NA	CASSPSVGPYNEQFF	TGTGCTAGCAGTCCTAGTGTGGGGCCCTACAATGAGCAGTTCTTC
once	TRBV30	TRBJ1-1	NA	CAWRSQGLAEAFF	TGTGCCTGGAGATCCCAGGGGCTGGCTGAAGCTTTCTTT
few	TRBV29-1	TRBJ1-1	NA	CSVVAGEAFF	TGCAGCGTTGTCGCTGGCGAAGCTTTCTTT
NA	TRBV5-6	TRBJ1-6	TRBD1	CASSQLDRDNSPLHF	TGTGCCAGCAGCCAGCTGGACAGGGATAATTCACCCCTCCACTTT
once	TRBV5-1	TRBJ1-6	TRBD1	CASSLYRGRNSPLHF	TGCGCCAGCAGCTTATACAGGGGGCGAAATTCACCCCTCCACTTT
NA	TRBV25-1	TRBJ2-1	NA	CASSERQPYNEQFF	TGTGCCAGCAGTGAGAGACAGCCCTACAATGAGCAGTTCTTC
NA	TRBV7-3	TRBJ1-2	NA	CASSLEGNNYGYTF	TGTGCCAGCAGCTTAGAGGGCAATAACTATGGCTACACCTTC
NA	TRBV28	TRBJ2-7	NA	CASSSPAGEQYF	TGTGCCAGCAGTTCCCCTGCAGGGGAGCAGTACTTC
NA	TRBV4-1	TRBJ2-1	TRBD2	CASSPGSGGEQFF	TGCGCCAGCAGCCCTGGGTCGGGGGGTGAGCAGTTCTTC
NA	TRBV28	TRBJ2-1	TRBD2	CASAAGGGNEQFF	TGTGCCAGCGCGGCGGGAGGGGGCAATGAGCAGTTCTTC
NA	TRBV7-3	TRBJ1-1	NA	CASSLTGDTEAFF	TGTGCCAGCAGCTTAACGGGAGACACTGAAGCTTTCTTT
NA	TRBV4-1	TRBJ1-4	NA	CASSQERTGLREKLFF	TGCGCCAGCAGCCAAGAAAGAACAGGGCTTCGGGAAAAACTGTTTTTT
NA	TRBV5-4	TRBJ2-2	TRBD1	CASSLKQGAHTGELFF	TGTGCCAGCAGCTTGAAGCAGGGGGCACACACCGGGGAGCTGTTTTTT
NA	TRBV14	TRBJ2-2	NA	CASSPWNTGELFF	TGTGCCAGCAGCCCATGGAACACCGGGGAGCTGTTTTTT
NA	TRBV18	TRBJ1-2	NA	CASSLDSADYYGYTF	TGTGCCAGCTCACTGGACAGCGCGGATTACTATGGCTACACCTTC
NA	TRBV5-1	TRBJ1-1	NA	CASSPQAGMNTEAFF	TGCGCCAGCAGCCCCCAGGCGGGGATGAACACTGAAGCTTTCTTT
NA	TRBV18	TRBJ2-7	TRBD2	CASSPRGLAGGYEQYF	TGTGCCAGCTCACCACGGGGACTAGCGGGCGGGTACGAGCAGTACTTC
NA	TRBV5-1	TRBJ2-1	TRBD2	CASRTSGGHNEQFF	TGCGCCAGCAGGACTAGCGGGGGGCACAATGAGCAGTTCTTC
NA	TRBV5-1	TRBJ2-2	TRBD2	CASSFPQAGGTGELFF	TGCGCCAGCAGCTTCCCCCAAGCGGGGGGGACCGGGGAGCTGTTTTTT